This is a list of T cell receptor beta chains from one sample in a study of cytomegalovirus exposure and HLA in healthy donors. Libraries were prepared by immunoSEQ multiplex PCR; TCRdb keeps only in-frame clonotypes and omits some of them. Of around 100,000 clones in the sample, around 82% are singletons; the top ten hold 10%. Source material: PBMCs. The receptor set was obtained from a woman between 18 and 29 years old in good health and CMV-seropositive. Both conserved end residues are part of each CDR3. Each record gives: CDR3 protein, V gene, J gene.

CDR3: CASGLARGGGTEAFF
V: TRBV5-1
J: TRBJ1-1

CDR3: CASSERGFVASGQETQYF
V: TRBV9
J: TRBJ2-5

CDR3: CASSSGFSNQPQHF
V: TRBV27
J: TRBJ1-5

CDR3: CASSWARGQTQYF
V: TRBV27
J: TRBJ2-5

CDR3: CASRRGPNQPQHF
V: TRBV6-6
J: TRBJ1-5

CDR3: CASRDQVPHTQYF
V: TRBV6-1
J: TRBJ2-3

CDR3: CASSIGRAAEQYF
V: TRBV5-6
J: TRBJ2-7

CDR3: CASSQAGYNEKLFF
V: TRBV4-2
J: TRBJ1-4

CDR3: CASSERGLGTGELFF
V: TRBV25-1
J: TRBJ2-2

CDR3: CASSQIGAGGETQYF
V: TRBV14
J: TRBJ2-5

CDR3: CASSLGAAAGQEPQHF
V: TRBV5-6
J: TRBJ1-5

CDR3: CASIPGEGMSRYGYTF
V: TRBV4-2
J: TRBJ1-2

CDR3: CASSLGGGYNEQFF
V: TRBV5-1
J: TRBJ2-1

CDR3: CASSPADLNLAKNIQYF
V: TRBV28
J: TRBJ2-4

CDR3: CASSSTGGNEQFF
V: TRBV7-9
J: TRBJ2-1

CDR3: CASSEVAYQETQYF
V: TRBV10-2
J: TRBJ2-5

CDR3: CASSPRRFGNEQYF
V: TRBV7-9
J: TRBJ2-7

CDR3: CASSNFRDQPQHF
V: TRBV19
J: TRBJ1-5

CDR3: CASSRVTSGGPVDTQYF
V: TRBV4-1
J: TRBJ2-3

CDR3: CASSLSGSPTDTQYF
V: TRBV5-1
J: TRBJ2-3

CDR3: CAISAARQSNQPQHF
V: TRBV10-3
J: TRBJ1-5

CDR3: CASSLKLTDYGYTF
V: TRBV5-4
J: TRBJ1-2

CDR3: CASSPGGQAGNTIYF
V: TRBV19
J: TRBJ1-3

CDR3: CASSKTSGGEETQYF
V: TRBV4-2
J: TRBJ2-5

CDR3: CASSPLGGPGEKLFF
V: TRBV5-1
J: TRBJ1-4

CDR3: CASSLLGLVNEQFF
V: TRBV27
J: TRBJ2-1

CDR3: CASSYSKGGWDGYTF
V: TRBV6-5
J: TRBJ1-2

CDR3: CASSDLRAGGFDTQYF
V: TRBV9
J: TRBJ2-3

CDR3: CASSPKGQGVDEQFF
V: TRBV7-3
J: TRBJ2-1

CDR3: CASSPPVGMGHNQPQHF
V: TRBV28
J: TRBJ1-5

CDR3: CASSPFQGATEAFF
V: TRBV6-5
J: TRBJ1-1

CDR3: CASSLAGVTEAFF
V: TRBV5-1
J: TRBJ1-1

CDR3: CRAYYNNEQFF
V: TRBV20-1
J: TRBJ2-1

CDR3: CSVEEFRSGSGRDEQYF
V: TRBV29-1
J: TRBJ2-7

CDR3: CASSSTGSGNTIYF
V: TRBV7-2
J: TRBJ1-3

CDR3: CASSYTGLDSPLHF
V: TRBV7-9
J: TRBJ1-6

CDR3: CASSLDAGGQGNGEQFF
V: TRBV7-9
J: TRBJ2-1

CDR3: CASKTGRILSEQFF
V: TRBV28
J: TRBJ2-1

CDR3: CASSSLLAVDYEQYF
V: TRBV5-1
J: TRBJ2-7

CDR3: CASKAGQINEKLFF
V: TRBV5-1
J: TRBJ1-4

CDR3: CSVAQGKGASGDRSNEQFF
V: TRBV29-1
J: TRBJ2-1

CDR3: CASSAQILAPISYNEQFF
V: TRBV7-3
J: TRBJ2-1

CDR3: CASSVEGQGGETQYF
V: TRBV9
J: TRBJ2-5

CDR3: CASSLYRGGVEPQHF
V: TRBV4-3
J: TRBJ1-5

CDR3: CASSPPGTGTGELFF
V: TRBV11-3
J: TRBJ2-2